The entry below describes one T cell receptor (beta chain). This clone was seen a handful of times. This clone's antigen is unknown. Within one base of it there is no much larger clone, and no base qualities were kept. Sequences MNHEY (CDR1) and SVGAGI (CDR2) are obtained from the germline V gene. V loses 6 bases of germline sequence and J loses 6 bases, and the interval between the two ends is 14 bases. The cysteine opens and the phenylalanine closes a CDR3 of 13 amino acids. Only the CDR3 DNA stays, 39 bases, in frame from base 1. This sample was included in a study of T cell responses to AZD1222 COVID-19 vaccine listed by TCRdb under 2021. Concerning the study at large: A total of around 240 trial participants underwent TCR sequencing, of whom roughly 210 had received two doses of AZD1222 and 26 had received two doses of the MenACWY control vaccine. Trial participants were enrolled into age subgroups of 18-55, 56-69 and 70-plus years, which contained about 150, 28 and 57 TCR-sequenced participants, respectively. Broad study findings and their caveats: Participants were mostly white British and included more females than males, and it was suggested by the authors that clonal diversity may have been underestimated. The 56-69-year group was small, and its depth increase did not reach significance, likely because of low power. After two AZD1222 doses, spike-specific TCR breadth and depth were significantly higher than at day 0 and than in MenACWY recipients. No day 14 peak-response samples were available, so repertoires were characterized only after the peak T cell response. The whole spike protein was spanned by vaccine-associated CD4 TCRs, and dominant responses were seen in regions 160-218 and 743-854. Conclusions about previously exposed vaccinees are limited because only six or seven AZD1222 recipients were SARS-CoV-2 seropositive at baseline. Nearly half of unique spike-specific TCRs reportedly recognized epitopes outside regions mutated in the B.1.351 and B.1.1.7 variants.

The CDR3 regions of human TCRbeta chains were subjected to immunosequencing. The authors processed their data as follows. Repertoire TCRs were checked for matches against a reference library of SARS-CoV-2-specific TCRs that had been generated using the MIRA antigen-specificity platform. Breadth was defined as the fraction of unique TCRs that were SARS-CoV-2-associated, and depth was defined as the fraction of total T cells that were SARS-CoV-2-associated. Each spike-specific TCR was assigned to its reactive spike region and to a CD4 or CD8 class using the MIRA data. Log10-transformed breadth and depth values were compared by one-way ANOVA with Sidak's multiple comparisons tests. TCRdb's version of the immuneACCESS table is confined to in-frame rearrangements and falls short of the full clone set. An unresolved V gene accounts for under half of the shortfall where checked; the remainder is of unknown origin. Clone size and the V and J calls come from that table; the DNA yielded D and trimming. This sample comprises 60,000 to 75,000 clones, 60% to 85% of them detected only once. The top ten hold roughly 4% of the sample.

In the paper's terms, the time point label means: about 28 days (+/-7) after the second vaccine dose. AZD1222 recipients with second doses at about 4 weeks or about 12 weeks were pooled, because spike-specific TCR depth and breadth did not differ between schedules. Vaccinee samples were obtained from the UK trials COV001 and COV002, which included a single-blind randomized controlled phase 2/3 trial of AZD1222 (ChAdOx1 nCoV-19) in healthy adults. For TCRbeta chain sequencing, PBMC samples from trial participants were taken at day 0 and at day 28 after the second dose. Sequenced material: peripheral blood, taken 28 days after the second AZD1222 dose. The chain is assembled from TRBV6-5 and TRBJ1-1; perhaps TRBD1 is the D gene, with 6 bases matching. This sequence originates from an adult who received the AZD1222 COVID-19 vaccine. The CDR3 reads as follows: CASRKGGTAEAFF. The DNA sequence reads TGTGCCAGCAGGAAGGGGGGAACGGCTGAAGCTTTCTTT.